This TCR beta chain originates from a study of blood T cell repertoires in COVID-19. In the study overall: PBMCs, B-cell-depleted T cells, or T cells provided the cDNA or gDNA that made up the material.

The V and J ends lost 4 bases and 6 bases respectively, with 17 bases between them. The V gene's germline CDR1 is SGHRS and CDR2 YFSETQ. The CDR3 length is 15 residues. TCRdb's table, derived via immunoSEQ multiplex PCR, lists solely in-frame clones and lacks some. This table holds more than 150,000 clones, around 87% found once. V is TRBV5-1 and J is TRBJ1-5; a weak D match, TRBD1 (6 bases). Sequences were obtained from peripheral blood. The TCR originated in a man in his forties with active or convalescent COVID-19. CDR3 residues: CASSPGGGRGQPQHF. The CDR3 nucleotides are TGCGCCAGCAGCCCCGGTGGGGGCCGGGGTCAGCCCCAGCATTTT. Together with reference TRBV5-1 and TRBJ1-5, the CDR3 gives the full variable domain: KAGVTQTPRYLIKTRGQQVTLSCSPISGHRSVSWYQQTPGQGLQFLFEYFSETQRNKGNFPGRFSGRQFSNSRSEMNVSTLELGDSALYLCASSPGGGRGQPQHFGDGTRLSIL.